The 10 T cell receptor beta chains below were found in one sample sequenced in a study of early T cells in non-severe SARS-CoV-2 infection listed by TCRdb under 2021. To prepare the library, 5' RACE was applied. Sequencing was performed on a NextSeq 500. TCRdb reprocessed the public reads (quality trimming at Q25 with fastp, clone calling with MiXCR) and kept in-frame beta chains. Under each unique CDR3 protein, matching rows form one entry showing the most common genes and DNA. For this sample the table gives some 60,000 distinct CDR3 sequences, of which approximately 9.3% were detected only once. The top ten hold less than 10% of the sample. Sequences were obtained from whole blood. Every receptor here comes from an adult who was a healthcare worker with PCR-confirmed SARS-CoV-2 infection or an uninfected control (not recorded which).

This clonotype was picked up many times. The chain uses TRBV20-1 and TRBJ2-5; TRBD2 agrees at 9 bases. Germline-derived CDR1 and CDR2 are DFQATT and SNEGSKA (reference sequence). This CDR3 has 12 residues. V lost 3 bases and J lost 7; bases outside the gene matches: 3. Written as DNA, the CDR3 is TGCAGTGCTAGCGTGCGGGGGGGGACCCAGTACTTC. This codes for CSASVRGGTQYF.

Ten or more counts support this clonotype. V usage is TRBV11-2 and J usage is TRBJ2-7; a possible D gene is TRBD2 (6 bases). Germline assignment: CDR1 SGHAT and CDR2 FQNNGV. The CDR3 has 16 residues. V was trimmed by 3 bases and J by 7 bases, leaving 22 bases between them. The CDR3 sequence is CASSFWGGLIAGEQYF. DNA of the CDR3: TGTGCCAGCAGCTTTTGGGGCGGGTTAATTGCGGGGGAGCAGTACTTC.

This clonotype was seen many times. V is TRBV7-9 and J is TRBJ1-2; 10 nucleotides agree with TRBD1. CDR3 length: 15 residues. V lost 0 bases to trimming and J lost 8 bases; unmatched junction nucleotides: 6. Looked up from germline, CDR1 is SEHNR and CDR2 is FQNEAQ (reference sequence). The chain's CDR3 is CASSLAGQGEVGYTF. CDR3 nucleotides: TGTGCCAGCAGCTTAGCAGGACAGGGGGAAGTCGGCTACACCTTC.

This clonotype showed up many times. J is TRBJ2-7 and V is TRBV5-1; D unresolved. Trimming removed 4 bases at V and 2 bases at J, with 19 bases between. Per germline, CDR1 SGHRS and CDR2 YFSETQ. This CDR3 region has 16 residues. In DNA form, the CDR3 reads TGCGCCAGCAGCCCCGTTGATGCGGCCAAGGCCTACGAGCAGTACTTC. As protein: CASSPVDAAKAYEQYF.

This chain links TRBV27 with TRBJ2-3, with 13 bases fitting TRBD2. Germline V gene sequence: CDR1 MNHEY, CDR2 SMNVEV (reference sequence). This CDR3 comprises 16 residues. V lost 7 bases and J lost 5; bases outside the gene matches: 9. As DNA, the CDR3 is TGTGCCAGCACCCTCCAACTAGCGGGGGGGGTAGATACGCAGTATTTT. Protein: CASTLQLAGGVDTQYF.

This clonotype was counted between two and nine times. The V and J genes are TRBV23-1 and TRBJ2-5, with 11 bases aligning to TRBD1. TRBV23-1 is an open reading frame, and its role is uncertain. Trimming cost V 0 bases and J 2 bases; bases outside gene matches: 5. This CDR3 contains 17 residues. CDR3 coding DNA: TGCGCCAGCAGTCAATCCGGGACAGGGGGTGCTCAAGAGACCCAGTACTTC. Its protein is CASSQSGTGGAQETQYF.

The V gene is TRBV7-2, the J gene TRBJ2-3, with 10 bases lining up with TRBD2. Looked up from germline, CDR1 is SGHTA and CDR2 is FQGNSA. The CDR3 length is 15 residues. V lost 8 bases to trimming and J lost 1 base; unmatched junction nucleotides: 6. In DNA, the CDR3 is TGTGCCAGCTCTACAGCGGGAGGGGGCACAGATACGCAGTATTTT. Translation: CASSTAGGGTDTQYF.

Regarding this clonotype: The germline gene is not matched at one end of the junction; a read error may be the cause. The gene calls are TRBV7-9 and TRBJ2-3; 11 bases map to TRBD2. Germline values: CDR1 SEHNR, CDR2 FQNEAQ (reference sequence). This CDR3 contains 15 residues. The CDR3 reads CASSIAGGGTDTQYF. In DNA, the CDR3 is TGTGCCAGCAGCATAGCGGGAGGGGGCACAGATACGCAGTATTTT.

In this sample, this clonotype turned up a few times. This chain links TRBV9 with TRBJ2-3; a possible D gene is TRBD1 (6 bases). Germline loops: CDR1 SGDLS, CDR2 YYNGEE. The V end was cut by 0 bases, the J end by 6 bases, with 14 bases between. This CDR3 has 15 amino acids. Here the CDR3 DNA reads TGTGCCAGCAGCGTAGAAGGCGTGAGGGGGGATACGCAGTATTTT. Translated: CASSVEGVRGDTQYF.

This clonotype came up a few times. The chain joins TRBV7-9 to TRBJ2-3; 9 bases fit TRBD1. CDR1 and CDR2 from the germline V gene are SEHNR and FQNEAQ (reference sequence). CDR3 length: 16 residues. Trimming took 5 bases from V and 4 from J; bases not matched to a gene: 10. DNA for the CDR3: TGTGCCAGCAGCCATACGGGACAGGGTTCAGCAGATACGCAGTATTTT. This codes for CASSHTGQGSADTQYF.